This TCR beta chain came from a study of tumor and adjacent non-tumor tissue in lung cancer. In the study overall: The cohort had around twelve adenocarcinoma, a couple of squamous cell and 1 small cell patients. The patients, roughly 10 men and several women, were about 31 to 76 with stage I to III disease. Some 3.9 million productive TCRbeta reads were obtained per sample on average.

A modified ARM-PCR protocol with three rounds of nested PCR amplified TCRbeta. TCRdb called the multiplex PCR reads again in MiXCR, with one record for every CDR3 protein. The sample contains about 110,000 distinct CDR3 sequences, about 61% of which appear only once. Concerning this clonotype itself: The junction and the germline gene differ at one end; a read error may be behind it.

The germline CDR1 and CDR2 sequences are SEHNR and FQNEAQ (reference sequence). The CDR3 spans 15 residues. No cell sorting was done before RNA was extracted from the tissue. The normal lung tissue was taken more than 3 cm from the tumor edge. Between August and November 2014, newly diagnosed, chemotherapy-naive lung cancer patients underwent thoracic surgery in China. Input material: distant non-tumor lung tissue. The source is a man aged 55 to 70 with non-small cell lung cancer. V is TRBV7-9 and J is TRBJ1-3; tentative D call: TRBD1 (5 bases). In nucleotides, the CDR3 is TGCGCCAGCATCTTAGCCAGGGCACTCGGAAACACCATATATTTT. It yields the protein CASILARALGNTIYF.